This passage covers 6 T cell receptor beta chains from one sample sequenced in a study of shared clonotypes between healthy human individuals. Here immunoSEQ multiplex PCR was the method, and the copy in TCRdb shows in-frame clones only, minus some. The sample includes about 2.4 million clones, 80% to 95% of them seen just once. The material sequenced was naive CD4+ T cells from PBMCs. The subset here: CD45RA+ positively selected. The source of these receptors is a man younger than 35 in good health. Some clones in this sample may be carry-over from other donors' samples.

This clone showed up just once. CDR3 in DNA: TGTGCCACCAGCAGATCCACCCGACAGGACCATAGCACAGATACGCAGTATTTT. Translated: CATSRSTRQDHSTDTQYF. This chain connects TRBV15 to TRBJ2-3; TRBD1 is a possible D gene (6 bases). Germline V gives CDR1 LNHNV, CDR2 YYDKDF (reference sequence). This CDR3 has 18 residues. The ends were cut back, 2 bases at V and 0 bases at J, with 18 bases in the middle.

Here the CDR3 reads CALGLLGGEKLFF. The CDR3 nucleotides are TGTGCCTTGGGGCTTCTAGGCGGTGAAAAACTGTTTTTT. This chain joins TRBV30 and TRBJ1-4, with TRBD1 as a possible D gene (5 bases). Germline loops: CDR1 GTSNPN, CDR2 SVGIG (reference sequence). V was clipped by 7 bases and J by 7 bases, with 16 bases between them. The CDR3 is 13 amino acids.

The chain couples TRBV7-2 to TRBJ2-5; D perhaps matches TRBD2 (5 bases). This CDR3 is built from 17 residues. CDR1 and CDR2 (germline): SGHTA, FQGNSA. V was clipped by 0 bases and J by 6 bases, with 20 bases between them. CDR3 sequence (DNA): TGTGCCAGCAGCTTAGCGCGTGAAGGCCCCGGGATACAGACCCAGTACTTC. Its protein product is CASSLAREGPGIQTQYF.

The chain employs TRBV30 and TRBJ2-3; 8 bases are shared with TRBD2. CDR1 and CDR2 from the germline V gene are GTSNPN and SVGIG (reference sequence). With 5 bases clipped from V and 5 bases from J, the junction kept 9 bases outside the gene matches. The CDR3 runs to 14 residues. DNA for the CDR3: TGTGCCTGGCTGCCTAGCGGGCGTGAAGATACGCAGTATTTT. Translated: CAWLPSGREDTQYF.

As concerns this clone: Other nucleotide sequences in the sample specify the same CDR3. The V and J genes are TRBV7-2 and TRBJ2-5; D is possibly TRBD2 (5 bases). The V end lost 0 bases, the J end lost 2 bases, and 7 bases lay between the germline ends. Germline CDR1 is SGHTA and CDR2 is FQGNSA. This CDR3 contains 14 residues. The CDR3 DNA sequence: TGTGCCAGCAGCTTAGCGGGAGCTCAAGAGACCCAGTACTTC. This gives the protein CASSLAGAQETQYF.

The chain employs TRBV29-1 and TRBJ2-7; TRBD2 matches at 11 bases. The CDR3 has 12 amino acids. The J segment lost 4 bases and the V segment lost 4 bases, leaving 0 bases of the junction unmatched. CDR1 and CDR2 from the germline V gene are SQVTM and ANQGSEA. CDR3: CSVASGRYEQYF. Written as DNA, the CDR3 is TGCAGCGTTGCTAGCGGGAGGTACGAGCAGTACTTC.